These 26 T cell receptor beta chains share one sample of origin, sequenced in a study of blood T cell repertoires in COVID-19. Only in-frame clones appear in the TCRdb table, and some are missing; sequencing was by immunoSEQ multiplex PCR. The sample yields around 300,000 clones, around 90% seen once. Specimen: peripheral blood. The receptors here all came from a woman aged 25 to 39 with COVID-19, enrolled during active disease.

The count of this clone is one. The chain is built from TRBV15 and TRBJ1-1, with D perhaps TRBD1 (5 bases). V shed 5 bases and J shed 1 base, with 8 bases lying between them. The CDR3 is 13 residues long. Germline V gene sequence: CDR1 LNHNV, CDR2 YYDKDF (reference sequence). The CDR3 DNA follows: TGTGCCACCAGCCGACAGCGGAACACTGAAGCTTTCTTT. Protein: CATSRQRNTEAFF.

This rearrangement joins TRBV4-1 to TRBJ1-2, with 10 bases that match TRBD1. From germline, CDR1 is MGHRA and CDR2 YSYEKL. J gave up 4 bases and V 4 bases, and 6 bases lay outside the gene matches. The CDR3 is 15 amino acids. The CDR3 loop reads CASSPTGTGVYGYTF. The CDR3 bases are TGCGCCAGCAGCCCCACCGGGACAGGGGTCTATGGCTACACCTTC.

V gene TRBV3-1 (or the pseudogene TRBV3-2) combines with J gene TRBJ2-1, with D maybe TRBD1 (5 bases). The V gene's germline CDR1 is LGHDT and CDR2 YNNKEL (reference sequence). The CDR3 covers 14 residues. V was cut by 0 bases and J by 8 bases, with 11 bases left in between. CDR3: CASSQDQGRYEQFF. The DNA for the CDR3 is TGTGCCAGCAGCCAAGATCAGGGCAGGTATGAGCAGTTCTTC.

This clone turned up a few times. This sequence joins TRBV5-1 and TRBJ2-2; 14 bases agree with TRBD2. This CDR3 is built from 20 residues. With 0 bases clipped from V and 6 bases from J, the junction kept 13 bases outside the gene matches. Germline V gene lookup returns CDR1 SGHRS and CDR2 YFSETQ. In DNA, the CDR3 is TGCGCCAGCAGCTTGGCCGGGACTAGCGGGAGATCGGAGGGGCCCGGGGAGCTGTTTTTT. Its protein product is CASSLAGTSGRSEGPGELFF.

The chain carries TRBV11-2 and TRBJ2-1, with 8 bases that match TRBD2. Germline CDR1 SGHAT, CDR2 FQNNGV. The length of the CDR3 is 12 residues. The ends lost 5 bases at V and 10 bases at J; junction bases unmatched: 4. The CDR3 spells CASSAGLGEQFF. The DNA of the CDR3 is TGTGCCAGCAGCGCGGGACTAGGAGAGCAGTTCTTC.

The genes are TRBV27 and TRBJ2-7; TRBD1 aligns across 7 bases. CDR3 length: 17 residues. Germline V gene data show CDR1 as MNHEY and CDR2 as SMNVEV (reference sequence). The junction had 9 bases not matched to a gene; V was cut back by 0 bases and J by 1 base. This CDR3 is CASSLSSRQGFSYEQYF. The CDR3 DNA is TGTGCCAGCAGTTTATCCTCACGACAGGGATTTTCCTACGAGCAGTACTTC.

J is TRBJ2-2 and V is TRBV24-1; 9 bases line up with TRBD2. J gave up 5 bases and V 7 bases, and 10 bases lay outside the gene matches. CDR3 size: 16 residues. Per the germline V gene, CDR1 is KGHDR and CDR2 is SFDVKD. This CDR3 reads CATSPAGGKTTGELFF. The CDR3 bases are TGTGCCACCAGCCCAGCGGGGGGAAAGACGACCGGGGAGCTGTTTTTT.

The chain carries TRBV5-4 and TRBJ1-2; 8 bases are shared with TRBD1. V lost 4 bases, J lost 0 bases, and 2 bases stayed unmatched. Germline CDR1 SGHNT, CDR2 YYREEE (reference sequence). This CDR3 contains 14 residues. CDR3 protein: CASSPDRANYGYTF. CDR3 bases: TGTGCCAGCAGCCCGGACAGGGCTAACTATGGCTACACCTTC.

This clone occurred once. V gene TRBV3-1 (or the pseudogene TRBV3-2) combines with J gene TRBJ1-2; D is undetermined. V lost 2 bases, J lost 2 bases, and 9 bases lay in between. CDR1 LGHDT and CDR2 YNNKEL come from the germline V gene (reference sequence). The CDR3 is made up of 14 amino acids. CDR3 bases: TGTGCCAGCAGCCAACTAACCGAAAACTATGGCTACACCTTC. This sequence encodes CASSQLTENYGYTF.

The chain combines TRBV2 with TRBJ2-1; 16 nucleotides match TRBD2. This CDR3 contains 15 residues. With 8 bases clipped from V and 8 bases from J, the junction kept 6 bases outside the gene matches. Germline-derived CDR1 and CDR2 are SNHLY and FYNNEI. CDR3 loop: CASAGTSGRADEQFF. CDR3 in DNA: TGTGCCAGCGCAGGGACTAGCGGGAGGGCGGATGAGCAGTTCTTC.

The chain couples TRBV27 to TRBJ2-5; 7 bases match TRBD1. Germline CDR1 MNHEY, CDR2 SMNVEV (reference sequence). The J segment lost 5 bases and the V segment lost 4 bases, leaving 19 bases of the junction unmatched. This CDR3 has 18 amino acids. Here the CDR3 DNA reads TGTGCCAGCAGTTGGAACCCTAGCCCAGACAGGGCATTGGAGACCCAGTACTTC. It is translated as CASSWNPSPDRALETQYF.

This chain uses TRBV27 with TRBJ2-2, with 8 bases fitting TRBD2. The junction had 11 bases not matched to a gene; V was cut back by 6 bases and J by 5 bases. This CDR3 comprises 16 residues. Germline V gives CDR1 MNHEY, CDR2 SMNVEV (reference sequence). The CDR3 bases are TGTGCCAGCAGCGTTGGGGGCGGGAGGAGGACCGGGGAGCTGTTTTTT. Translation gives CASSVGGGRRTGELFF.

This clone was seen a few times. The rearrangement uses TRBV25-1 and TRBJ1-1; TRBD1 is a possible D gene (5 bases). This CDR3 comprises 13 residues. In germline, CDR1 is MGHDK, CDR2 SYGVNS. Trimming pared 3 bases from V and 7 bases from J, leaving 12 bases between. The DNA of the CDR3 is TGTGCCAGCAGTGAGGTCGGCAGGGTTGAAGCTTTCTTT. Protein: CASSEVGRVEAFF.

The rearrangement joins TRBV6-1 to TRBJ1-1; no clear D gene. This CDR3 has 13 residues. Germline V lookup: CDR1 MNHNS, CDR2 SASEGT. V lost 1 base and J lost 6, with 9 bases in between. CDR3 region: CASSEVTPSEAFF. CDR3 in DNA: TGTGCCAGCAGTGAAGTTACACCCTCTGAAGCTTTCTTT.

The J gene is TRBJ1-1, the V gene TRBV29-1; 7 bases map to TRBD1. The CDR3 totals 13 residues. Trimming took 8 bases from V and 4 from J; bases not matched to a gene: 10. The V gene's germline CDR1 is SQVTM and CDR2 ANQGSEA. In nucleotides, the CDR3 is TGCAGCCTCGGACAGGCCGCGGGCACTGAAGCTTTCTTT. Its protein product is CSLGQAAGTEAFF.

The chain uses TRBV29-1 and TRBJ1-1; TRBD1 agrees at 7 bases. CDR3 length: 14 amino acids. V lost 7 bases to trimming and J lost 0 bases; unmatched junction nucleotides: 8. Germline V gene data show CDR1 as SQVTM and CDR2 as ANQGSEA. The CDR3 region has the DNA TGCAGCGCCCAGGGACAGCTCATGAACACTGAAGCTTTCTTT. Residues: CSAQGQLMNTEAFF.

This clone appeared a few times. The chain has TRBV6-2 or TRBV6-3 and TRBJ1-6; 7 positions agree with TRBD1. The junction had 9 bases not matched to a gene; V was cut back by 6 bases and J by 4 bases. The CDR3 loop spans 16 amino acids. Germline V CDR1 and CDR2: MNHEY, SVGEGT. CDR3 nucleotides: TGTGCCAGCAGCCCTACCGTACAGGGGTATAATTCACCCCTCCACTTT. Translated: CASSPTVQGYNSPLHF.

This clone was seen a handful of times. This chain joins TRBV10-3 and TRBJ2-7; 8 nucleotides line up with TRBD1. Losses at the gene ends were 2 bases for V and 0 bases for J; bases not matched to a gene: 3. CDR1 is ENHRY and CDR2 is SYGVKD in the germline V gene. The CDR3 spans 15 residues. CDR3 residues: CAISEDRGSSYEQYF. The DNA of the CDR3 is TGTGCCATCAGTGAGGACAGGGGAAGCTCCTACGAGCAGTACTTC.

V gene TRBV3-1 (or the pseudogene TRBV3-2) combines with J gene TRBJ2-7; D gene unclear. Germline lookup yields CDR1 LGHDT and CDR2 YNNKEL (reference sequence). Trimming removed 1 base at V and 3 bases at J, with 4 bases between. The length of the CDR3 is 12 residues. CDR3 nucleotides: TGTGCCAGCAGCCAAGGAGACTACGAGCAGTACTTC. Residues: CASSQGDYEQYF.

The V gene is TRBV18, the J gene TRBJ2-7; 7 bases line up with TRBD1. CDR3 length equals 14 residues. Germline CDR1 KGHSH, CDR2 LQKENI. Trimming at V came to 3 bases and at J to 1 base, leaving 3 bases not matched to a gene. CDR3 loop: CASSPGDSSYEQYF. CDR3 DNA: TGTGCCAGCTCACCGGGGGACAGTTCCTACGAGCAGTACTTC. Full variable domain (remainder filled in from reference TRBV18 and TRBJ2-7): NAGVMQNPRHLVRRRGQEARLRCSPMKGHSHVYWYRQLPEEGLKFMVYLQKENIIDESGMPKERFSAEFPKEGPSILRIQQVVRGDSAAYFCASSPGDSSYEQYFGPGTRLTVT.

The V and J genes are TRBV19 and TRBJ1-5; possible D gene TRBD1, 6 bases. The CDR3 is 18 residues long. CDR1 and CDR2 from the germline V gene are LNHDA and SQIVND (reference sequence). V lost 11 bases and J 1 base, leaving 27 bases between the germline ends. The DNA of the CDR3 is TGTGCCTCACACCCAACAGGGACGGGCCTTAGGAGCAATCAGCCCCAGCATTTT. It translates to CASHPTGTGLRSNQPQHF.

This chain uses TRBV3-1 (or the pseudogene TRBV3-2) with TRBJ2-3, with TRBD2 matching 7 bases. CDR1 and CDR2 (germline): LGHDT, YNNKEL (reference sequence). J was trimmed by 2 bases and V by 1 base; bases with no gene match: 21. This CDR3 is 21 amino acids long. In nucleotides, the CDR3 is TGTGCCAGCAGCCAAGGCATTGAGCCCGGGAGGCGGGGCGGCTTCACAGATACGCAGTATTTT. It specifies CASSQGIEPGRRGGFTDTQYF.

This chain connects TRBV3-1 (or the pseudogene TRBV3-2) to TRBJ2-2; 7 positions match TRBD2. CDR3 length equals 13 residues. Germline V gene lookup returns CDR1 LGHDT and CDR2 YNNKEL (reference sequence). The ends lost 8 bases at V and 6 bases at J; junction bases unmatched: 6. CDR3 sequence reads: CASGLEAAGELFF. The CDR3 DNA reads TGTGCCAGCGGACTAGAGGCGGCCGGGGAGCTGTTTTTT.

The chain links TRBV27 to TRBJ1-4, with 7 positions matching TRBD1. The germline CDR1 and CDR2 sequences are MNHEY and SMNVEV (reference sequence). The V segment lost 6 bases and the J segment 6 bases; nucleotides outside the gene matches: 19. This CDR3 spans 18 amino acids. CDR3 coding DNA: TGTGCCAGCAGACAGACAGGGCGGATCGTTTCCGTATATGAAAAACTGTTTTTT. This encodes CASRQTGRIVSVYEKLFF.

This chain connects TRBV11-2 to TRBJ1-5; D is uncertain. Per germline, CDR1 SGHAT and CDR2 FQNNGV. The length of the CDR3 is 15 residues. V shed 1 base and J shed 1 base, with 8 bases lying between them. The CDR3 loop reads CASSLVGGSNQPQHF. The CDR3 DNA reads as TGTGCCAGCAGCTTAGTGGGCGGGAGCAATCAGCCCCAGCATTTT. Drawing the rest from reference TRBV11-2 and TRBJ1-5, the complete variable domain is EAGVAQSPRYKIIEKRQSVAFWCNPISGHATLYWYQQILGQGPKLLIQFQNNGVVDDSQLPKDRFSAERLKGVDSTLKIQPAKLEDSAVYLCASSLVGGSNQPQHFGDGTRLSIL.

V is TRBV29-1 and J is TRBJ2-7; a possible D gene is TRBD2 (5 bases). CDR3 length equals 13 residues. V was cut by 4 bases and J by 0 bases, with 10 bases left in between. The germline CDR1 and CDR2 sequences are SQVTM and ANQGSEA. CDR3 sequence: CSVGGKLSYEQYF. CDR3 DNA: TGCAGCGTTGGAGGGAAACTCTCCTACGAGCAGTACTTC.